The 20 T cell receptor beta chains below all came from one sample that was sequenced in a study of cytomegalovirus exposure and HLA in healthy donors (dated by TCRdb to between 2016 and 2019). Preparation of the library involved the immunoSEQ multiplex PCR assay. For the multiplex PCR, a mixture combining 60 forward primers for TCR Vbeta segments and 13 reverse primers for TCR Jbeta segments was used. TCRdb limited this immuneACCESS table to in-frame rearrangements with V and J called. A share of clones is missing; checked studies link under half to unresolved V genes, and the rest is unexplained. The sample table holds some 150,000 clones, of which just under 70% were seen once. The ten largest clones capture around 4.7% of the sample. The sample was PBMCs. These receptor sequences come from a man between 60 and 75 years old in good health and CMV-seronegative.

This clone was seen only a few times. The V gene is TRBV6-4, the J gene TRBJ2-5, with a weak D call TRBD2 (6 bases). Trimming left V 2 bases short and J 3 bases short, with 13 bases between. The CDR3 is made up of 15 amino acids. Looked up from germline, CDR1 is MRHNA and CDR2 is SNTAGT. Here the CDR3 reads CASSDEPGEKETQYF. In nucleotides, the CDR3 is TGTGCCAGCAGTGACGAGCCGGGGGAAAAAGAGACCCAGTACTTC.

The rearrangement joins TRBV4-1 to TRBJ2-1; 8 bases align to TRBD2. Germline CDR1 is MGHRA and CDR2 is YSYEKL. The CDR3 totals 16 residues. The V gene end was trimmed by 1 base and the J gene end by 9 bases; junction bases not matched to a gene: 11. The CDR3: CASSQGGSGSLVEQFF. In DNA form, the CDR3 reads TGCGCCAGCAGCCAAGGAGGGAGCGGGAGCCTGGTTGAGCAGTTCTTC.

This chain connects TRBV29-1 to TRBJ1-2; 9 nucleotides agree with TRBD1. The CDR3 is made up of 13 amino acids. The trim removed 3 bases at V and 6 bases at J, leaving 5 bases unmatched. Germline CDR1 SQVTM, CDR2 ANQGSEA. This CDR3 is CSVEGQGRDGYTF. The DNA of the CDR3 is TGCAGCGTTGAGGGACAGGGTCGAGATGGCTACACCTTC. Complete variable domain (other parts from reference TRBV29-1 and TRBJ1-2): SAVISQKPSRDICQRGTSLTIQCQVDSQVTMMFWYRQQPGQSLTLIATANQGSEATYESGFVIDKFPISRPNLTFSTLTVSNMSPEDSSIYLCSVEGQGRDGYTFGSGTRLTVV.

V gene TRBV5-4 combines with J gene TRBJ2-2, with 8 bases aligning to TRBD2. Germline V gives CDR1 SGHNT, CDR2 YYREEE (reference sequence). V shed 2 bases, J shed 4 bases, and the junction held 10 bases outside the gene matches. The CDR3 extends over 17 amino acids. The CDR3 DNA follows: TGTGCCAGCAGCTTTTTCCGGGGGGGACTACTCACCGGGGAGCTGTTTTTT. Protein: CASSFFRGGLLTGELFF. Variable domain in full (rest from reference TRBV5-4 and TRBJ2-2): ETGVTQSPTHLIKTRGQQVTLRCSSQSGHNTVSWYQQALGQGPQFIFQYYREEENGRGNFPPRFSGLQFPNYSSELNVNALELDDSALYLCASSFFRGGLLTGELFFGEGSRLTVL.

The chain is built from TRBV27 and TRBJ1-1; no firm D call. Germline V gene data show CDR1 as MNHEY and CDR2 as SMNVEV (reference sequence). The length of the CDR3 is 12 residues. Trimming removed 6 bases at V and 2 bases at J, with 7 bases between. CDR3 sequence reads: CASRERNTEAFF. In DNA, the CDR3 is TGTGCCAGCAGGGAGAGAAACACTGAAGCTTTCTTT.

This chain links TRBV7-9 with TRBJ1-5; TRBD1 aligns across 10 bases. The CDR3 runs to 16 residues. The V segment lost 1 base and the J segment 6 bases; nucleotides outside the gene matches: 6. Germline-derived CDR1 and CDR2 are SEHNR and FQNEAQ (reference sequence). The CDR3 DNA sequence: TGTGCCAGCAGCTTAGGTGGGACAGGGGATGGTCAGCCCCAGCATTTT. Translation gives CASSLGGTGDGQPQHF.

This chain connects TRBV6-4 to TRBJ2-4, with 7 bases fitting TRBD1. The CDR3 length is 15 residues. With V trimmed by 6 bases and J by 1 base, 6 bases remained unmatched. Germline loops: CDR1 MRHNA, CDR2 SNTAGT. The CDR3 here is CASSPKTGAKNIQYF. The CDR3 DNA is TGTGCCAGCAGCCCGAAGACAGGGGCCAAAAACATTCAGTACTTC.

The chain employs TRBV9 and TRBJ2-1; TRBD2 is a possible D gene (6 bases). CDR1 is SGDLS, CDR2 YYNGEE, per germline. This CDR3 contains 13 residues. V was clipped by 6 bases and J by 6 bases, with 13 bases between them. The CDR3 DNA is TGTGCCAGCACCCCCCCCGGGGGCAATGAGCAGTTCTTC. As protein: CASTPPGGNEQFF.

The rearrangement joins TRBV2 to TRBJ2-2; D is undetermined. The CDR3 loop spans 15 amino acids. Trimming removed 4 bases at V and 1 base at J, with 10 bases between. Germline lookup yields CDR1 SNHLY and CDR2 FYNNEI. This CDR3 is CASSGPGGNTGELFF. The CDR3 DNA is TGTGCCAGCAGTGGACCTGGCGGGAACACCGGGGAGCTGTTTTTT.

This clone was observed a handful of times. The chain joins TRBV29-1 to TRBJ2-2, with 12 nucleotides matching TRBD1. Looked up from germline, CDR1 is SQVTM and CDR2 is ANQGSEA. The V segment lost 7 bases and the J segment 7 bases; nucleotides outside the gene matches: 10. The CDR3 contains 15 residues. The CDR3 is CSAHLGQGAHGELFF. DNA for the CDR3: TGCAGCGCCCACTTGGGACAGGGGGCCCACGGGGAGCTGTTTTTT.

This chain links TRBV18 with TRBJ1-1; TRBD1 matches 8 bases. V shed 4 bases and J 5 bases; nucleotides not matched to a gene: 3. Germline CDR1 is KGHSH and CDR2 is LQKENI. The CDR3 covers 13 residues. CDR3 nucleotide sequence: TGTGCCAGCTCACTCCGACAGGGGACTGAAGCTTTCTTT. Protein: CASSLRQGTEAFF.

This sequence joins TRBV27 and TRBJ2-5; 12 bases align to TRBD1. The CDR3 totals 13 residues. V lost 6 bases and J lost 4; bases outside the gene matches: 0. The germline CDR1 and CDR2 sequences are MNHEY and SMNVEV (reference sequence). The CDR3 sequence: CASRGQGAETQYF. The CDR3 coding sequence is TGTGCCAGCAGGGGACAGGGGGCAGAGACCCAGTACTTC.

As regards this clone: At one end the junction does not follow the germline gene, possibly because of a read error. V gene TRBV7-9 combines with J gene TRBJ2-7, with D possibly being TRBD2 (5 bases). The CDR3 is 12 amino acids. Germline-derived CDR1 and CDR2 are SEHNR and FQNEAQ (reference sequence). CDR3 sequence: CASSSGVYEQSF. The CDR3 region has the DNA TGTGCCAGCAGCTCCGGGGTCTACGAGCAGTCCTTC.

The chain joins TRBV5-1 to TRBJ2-7; 11 bases are a match to TRBD2. The CDR3 runs 17 residues. Germline CDR1 is SGHRS and CDR2 is YFSETQ. V trimming: 4 bases; J trimming: 3 bases; junction bases outside the gene matches: 12. The CDR3 spells CASSLSSGRASLYEQYF. CDR3 sequence (DNA): TGCGCCAGCAGCCTCAGTAGCGGGAGGGCTTCCCTCTACGAGCAGTACTTC.

This clone was detected only once. The gene calls are TRBV19 and TRBJ1-1; D not resolved. Germline assignment: CDR1 LNHDA and CDR2 SQIVND (reference sequence). The CDR3 has 14 residues. V was trimmed by 2 bases and J by 6 bases, leaving 13 bases between them. The CDR3 DNA is TGTGCCAGTAGTATATTCGGGAATCTAGCTGAAGCTTTCTTT. Translation gives CASSIFGNLAEAFF.

The chain links TRBV19 to TRBJ2-7; 10 bases match TRBD1. V trimming: 7 bases; J trimming: 6 bases; junction bases outside the gene matches: 15. This CDR3 region has 16 residues. Germline V gene data show CDR1 as LNHDA and CDR2 as SQIVND (reference sequence). The CDR3 is CASNRGQGGLSGEQYF. The CDR3 region has the DNA TGTGCCAGTAATCGCGGACAGGGGGGGTTGTCAGGCGAGCAGTACTTC. Filled out from reference TRBV19 and TRBJ2-7, the complete variable domain reads DGGITQSPKYLFRKEGQNVTLSCEQNLNHDAMYWYRQDPGQGLRLIYYSQIVNDFQKGDIAEGYSVSREKKESFPLTVTSAQKNPTAFYLCASNRGQGGLSGEQYFGPGTRLTVT.

V is TRBV21-1 and J is TRBJ2-7; TRBD2 is taken as the D call from the table, unchecked against the DNA. TRBV21-1 has pseudogene status. The CDR3 is made up of 9 amino acids. The CDR3 region has the DNA TGTGCCAGCCGCTACGAGCAGTACTTC. Residues: CASRYEQYF.

This clone has a handful of counts. The rearrangement links TRBV7-9 to TRBJ1-1; 11 bases are shared with TRBD1. The length of the CDR3 is 14 residues. V lost 3 bases and J lost 5; bases outside the gene matches: 2. Germline V gene sequence: CDR1 SEHNR, CDR2 FQNEAQ (reference sequence). This CDR3 is CASSLGQGETEAFF. CDR3 nucleotides: TGTGCCAGCAGCTTGGGACAGGGGGAAACTGAAGCTTTCTTT.

The chain joins TRBV4-1 to TRBJ2-2, with TRBD2 identical over 11 bases. The CDR3 loop spans 16 amino acids. Trimming took 4 bases from V and 3 from J; bases not matched to a gene: 4. Per the germline V gene, CDR1 is MGHRA and CDR2 is YSYEKL. CDR3 sequence (DNA): TGCGCCAGCAGCCGCCTGGGACTAGCGGACACCGGGGAGCTGTTTTTT. Amino acid sequence: CASSRLGLADTGELFF.

The V and J genes are TRBV11-2 and TRBJ2-3, with 10 bases identical to TRBD2. CDR3 size: 16 residues. CDR1 is SGHAT, CDR2 FQNNGV, per germline. V gave up 2 bases and J gave up 4 bases; unmatched junction bases: 6. The CDR3: CASSLTSGNWADTQYF. The CDR3 DNA is TGTGCCAGCAGCTTAACTAGCGGGAATTGGGCAGATACGCAGTATTTT.